Detailed here is one T cell receptor beta chain. Its antigen specificity is not known. Base qualities were left out, and no much larger clone turns up one base away. This entry belongs to a study of T cells in Graves' hyperthyroidism and ophthalmopathy (dated by TCRdb to between 2018 and 2020). Some background on the complete study: Peripheral blood was collected at initial diagnosis, before any treatment. After blood sampling, hyperthyroidism patients were treated with methimazole at a starting dose of 30 mg daily, and ophthalmopathy patients were treated with high-dose intravenous methylprednisolone. To identify TCR V-J signatures that set the groups apart, the researchers used a discovery cohort of 90 to 100 patients, made up of about 44 with Graves' ophthalmopathy and some 56 with stable Graves' hyperthyroidism. The study also compared thyroid tissue and blood T-cell repertoires from roughly six Graves' hyperthyroidism patients. Prospective prediction of ophthalmopathy was tested in an independent validation cohort of fewer than 20 hyperthyroidism patients and 15 to 17 patients who later progressed to ophthalmopathy. The roughly 99 discovery patients were divided at random into training and test sets in a 7:3 ratio. The paper describes TCR Vbeta CDR3 sequencing of 120 to 150 peripheral blood samples, made up of 43 ophthalmopathy patients, around 78 hyperthyroidism patients and 17 progressor patients. Paper-wide results and their limitations: Sample size was not statistically predetermined, and blinding of investigators to group allocation was not performed. In validation, the model predicted progression to ophthalmopathy with over 60% sensitivity and around 72% specificity, a median of about 6.7 months before onset. A model built on a 13 V-J signature distinguished ophthalmopathy from stable hyperthyroidism, reaching over 85% sensitivity and 81.08% specificity in cross-validation and 80%/75% in testing. Blood samples also contained most of the expanded thyroid clonotypes (frequency above 0.001), which suggests that blood repertoires may reflect thyroid immune responses.

Hyperthyroidism patients were aged 18 to 65 years and newly diagnosed, with disease duration of less than 2 months. Any patient with an uncontrolled infection, another autoimmune disease, pregnancy or lactation was excluded. Diagnoses were established on the basis of clinical symptoms, serum thyroxine and TRAb, thyroid ultrasound, and orbital computed tomography. Blood from progressor patients was drawn when they were first diagnosed with hyperthyroidism, before any ophthalmopathy symptoms appeared. Ficoll-Paque density gradient centrifugation was used to isolate PBMCs from about 10 ml of fresh peripheral blood. Progressor patients were defined as those initially diagnosed with Graves' hyperthyroidism in whom ophthalmopathy developed during follow-up. Trizol reagent was used to extract total RNA, and RNA quality was then checked on an Agilent 2100 Bioanalyzer. TCR beta CDR3 regions were amplified from RNA transcripts. A first-round RT-PCR of the TCR CDR3 used the HTBI primer set with the Qiagen OneStep RT-PCR kit. A second multiplex PCR round built the libraries, followed by size selection and purification. Sequencing of the libraries was done on an Illumina HiSeq2000 using paired-end 100 bp reads. The original pipeline was this. SOAPnuke was used to process the raw data, with reads discarded if the reads contained adapters or uncalled bases, had a mean Phred below 15, or lacked an exact constant-primer or identifier match. COPE v1.2.5 was used to merge the high-quality paired reads, and each unique nucleotide sequence was defined as a clonotype. MiTCR v1.1 was used to align the clonotypes against IMGT TRBV, TRBD and TRBJ reference segments. The analysis was restricted to V-J combinations with a frequency above 0.0001, which together covered 99.2% of the repertoires. A TCS score was defined as the ratio of F50 (clonal expansion) to E x V (chaos), with BLOSUM62-based TCRdist applied between CDR3 peptides within each V-J. Welch's t-statistics and random forest reduced several hundred V-J features to 10 to 15, which were used in a naive Bayes classifier (R e1071). TCRdb's own reprocessing of the public reads used fastp at Q25 and MiXCR and kept productive beta chains. For every CDR3 protein sequence, its rows merge into one entry that carries the most common genes and DNA. TCRdb, not the original authors, processed these V and J calls. The sample table holds roughly 130,000 distinct CDR3 sequences, of which more than 20% were seen once. The ten most abundant clones make up around 69% of the sample.

V lost 4 bases and J lost 3 bases, and the count of bases not matched to a germline gene is 2. The CDR3, cysteine through phenylalanine, is 14 amino acids long. Only the CDR3 portion is preserved as DNA: 42 bases, with reading frame beginning at the first base. CDR1 MNHNS and CDR2 SASEGT are derived from the germline V gene. This sequence was found in a woman between 45 and 60 years old with Graves' hyperthyroidism that later progressed to Graves' ophthalmopathy. Material: blood. The chain is encoded by TRBV6-1 joined to TRBJ2-7; TRBD2 fits 11 bases in the junction. CDR3 reads: CASSVTSGDYEQYF. In nucleotide form, the sequence is TGTGCCAGCAGTGTGACTAGCGGGGACTACGAGCAGTACTTC.